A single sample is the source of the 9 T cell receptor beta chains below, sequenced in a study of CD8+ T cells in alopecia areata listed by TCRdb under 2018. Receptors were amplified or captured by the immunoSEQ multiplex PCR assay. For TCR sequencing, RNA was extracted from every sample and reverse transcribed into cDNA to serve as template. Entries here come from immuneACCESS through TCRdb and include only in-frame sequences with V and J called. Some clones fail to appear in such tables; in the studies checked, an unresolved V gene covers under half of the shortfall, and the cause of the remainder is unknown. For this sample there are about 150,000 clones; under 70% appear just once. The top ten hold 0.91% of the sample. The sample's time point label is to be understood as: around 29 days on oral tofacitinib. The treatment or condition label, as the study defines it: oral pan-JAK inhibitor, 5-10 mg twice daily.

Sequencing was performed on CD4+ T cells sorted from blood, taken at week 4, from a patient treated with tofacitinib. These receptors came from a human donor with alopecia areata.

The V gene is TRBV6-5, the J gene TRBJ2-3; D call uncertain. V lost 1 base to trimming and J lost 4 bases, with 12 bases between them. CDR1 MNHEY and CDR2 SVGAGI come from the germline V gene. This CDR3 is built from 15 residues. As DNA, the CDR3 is TGTGCCAGCAGTTACTGGTCAATGTCCCCAGATACGCAGTATTTT. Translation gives CASSYWSMSPDTQYF.

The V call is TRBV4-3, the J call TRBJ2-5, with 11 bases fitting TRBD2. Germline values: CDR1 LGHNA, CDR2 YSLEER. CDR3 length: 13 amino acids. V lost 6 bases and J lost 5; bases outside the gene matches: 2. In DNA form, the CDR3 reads TGCGCCAGCAGTTGGACTAGCGGGGAGACCCAGTACTTC. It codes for CASSWTSGETQYF.

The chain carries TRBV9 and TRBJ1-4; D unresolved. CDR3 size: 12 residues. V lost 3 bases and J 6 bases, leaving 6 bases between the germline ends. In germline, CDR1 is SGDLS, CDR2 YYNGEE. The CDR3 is CASSALDEKLFF. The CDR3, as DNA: TGTGCCAGCAGCGCGCTCGATGAAAAACTGTTTTTT.

CDR3 DNA: TGCGCCAGCAGGCGGGACAGGGGAAATGGCTACACCTTC. This translates into CASRRDRGNGYTF. The chain combines TRBV5-1 with TRBJ1-2; TRBD1 aligns across 10 bases. Looked up from germline, CDR1 is SGHRS and CDR2 is YFSETQ. Losses at the gene ends were 5 bases for V and 6 bases for J; bases not matched to a gene: 4. The CDR3 spans 13 residues.

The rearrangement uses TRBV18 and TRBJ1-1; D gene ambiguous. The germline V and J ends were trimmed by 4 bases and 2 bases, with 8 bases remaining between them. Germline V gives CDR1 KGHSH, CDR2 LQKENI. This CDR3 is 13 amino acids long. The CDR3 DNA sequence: TGTGCCAGCTCACGAGGATCCAACACTGAAGCTTTCTTT. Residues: CASSRGSNTEAFF.

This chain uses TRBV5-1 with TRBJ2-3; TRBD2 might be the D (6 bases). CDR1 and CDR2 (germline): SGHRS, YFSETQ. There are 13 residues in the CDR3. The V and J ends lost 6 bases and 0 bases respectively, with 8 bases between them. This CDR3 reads CASNSGSTDTQYF. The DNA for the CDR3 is TGCGCCAGCAATAGCGGCAGCACAGATACGCAGTATTTT.

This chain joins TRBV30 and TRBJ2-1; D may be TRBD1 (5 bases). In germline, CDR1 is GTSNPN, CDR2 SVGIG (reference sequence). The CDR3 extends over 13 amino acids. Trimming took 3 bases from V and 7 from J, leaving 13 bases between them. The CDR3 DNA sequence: TGTGCCTGGAGGCAAAGGGGTAGGAATGAGCAGTTCTTC. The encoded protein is CAWRQRGRNEQFF.

Here the CDR3 reads CAWSRQGNSPLHF. CDR3 nucleotide sequence: TGTGCCTGGAGTCGACAGGGTAATTCACCCCTCCACTTT. This rearrangement joins TRBV30 to TRBJ1-6; 7 nucleotides agree with TRBD1. The CDR3 has 13 amino acids. The junction had 1 base not matched to a gene; V was cut back by 2 bases and J by 6 bases. Per the germline V gene, CDR1 is GTSNPN and CDR2 is SVGIG (reference sequence).

CDR3 sequence: CASSRGNTEAFF. CDR3 sequence (DNA): TGTGCCAGCAGTAGGGGGAACACTGAAGCTTTCTTT. This chain uses TRBV6-5 with TRBJ1-1; a weak D match, TRBD1 (5 bases). V was pared by 5 bases and J by 1 base, with 5 bases between. This CDR3 has 12 amino acids. In germline, CDR1 is MNHEY, CDR2 SVGAGI.